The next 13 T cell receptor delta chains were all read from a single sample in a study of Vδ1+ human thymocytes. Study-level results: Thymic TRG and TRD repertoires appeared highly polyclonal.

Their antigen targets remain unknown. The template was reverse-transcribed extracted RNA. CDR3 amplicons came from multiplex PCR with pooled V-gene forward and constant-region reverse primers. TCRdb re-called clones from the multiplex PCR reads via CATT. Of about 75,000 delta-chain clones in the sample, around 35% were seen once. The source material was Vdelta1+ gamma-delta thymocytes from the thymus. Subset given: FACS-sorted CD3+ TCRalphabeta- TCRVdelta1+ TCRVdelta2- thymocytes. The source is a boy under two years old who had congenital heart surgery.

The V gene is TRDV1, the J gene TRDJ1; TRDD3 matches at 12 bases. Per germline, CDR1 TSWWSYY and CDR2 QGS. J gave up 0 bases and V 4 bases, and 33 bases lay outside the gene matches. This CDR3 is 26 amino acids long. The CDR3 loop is CALGVPTWTPPGSVLGDTPYTDKLIF. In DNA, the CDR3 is TGTGCTCTTGGGGTCCCTACGTGGACGCCCCCCGGGTCCGTACTGGGGGATACCCCTTACACCGATAAACTCATCTTT.

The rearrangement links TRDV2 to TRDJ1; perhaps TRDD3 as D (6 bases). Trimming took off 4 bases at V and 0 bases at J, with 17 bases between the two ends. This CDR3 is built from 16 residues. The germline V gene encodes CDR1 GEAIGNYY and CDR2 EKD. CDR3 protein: CACDCGGHSNTDKLIF. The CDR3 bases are TGTGCCTGTGATTGTGGGGGTCACTCGAACACCGATAAACTCATCTTT.

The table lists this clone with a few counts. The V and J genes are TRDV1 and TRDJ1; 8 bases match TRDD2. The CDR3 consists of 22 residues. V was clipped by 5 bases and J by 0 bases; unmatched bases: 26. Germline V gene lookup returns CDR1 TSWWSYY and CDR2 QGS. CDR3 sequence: CALGRRRSSYGMGVKYTDKLIF. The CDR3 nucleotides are TGTGCTCTTGGGCGCCGCAGATCTTCCTACGGGATGGGGGTCAAGTACACCGATAAACTCATCTTT.

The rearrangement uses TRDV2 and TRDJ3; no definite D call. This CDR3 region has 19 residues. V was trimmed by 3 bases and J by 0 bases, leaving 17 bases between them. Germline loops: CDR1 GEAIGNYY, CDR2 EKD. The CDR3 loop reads CACDPLVLALSWDTRQMFF. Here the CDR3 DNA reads TGTGCCTGTGACCCCCTCGTCCTGGCCCTCTCCTGGGACACCCGACAGATGTTTTTC.

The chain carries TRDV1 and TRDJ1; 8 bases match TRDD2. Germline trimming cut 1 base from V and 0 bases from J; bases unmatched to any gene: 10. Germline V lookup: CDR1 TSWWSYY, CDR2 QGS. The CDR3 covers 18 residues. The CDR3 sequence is CALGERPFLGSYTDKLIF. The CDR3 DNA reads TGTGCTCTTGGGGAACGCCCCTTCCTAGGCTCGTACACCGATAAACTCATCTTT.

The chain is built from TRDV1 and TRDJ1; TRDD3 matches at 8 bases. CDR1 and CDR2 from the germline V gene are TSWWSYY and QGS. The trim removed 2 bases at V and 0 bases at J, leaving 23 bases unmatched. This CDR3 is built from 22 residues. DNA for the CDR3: TGTGCTCTTGGGGAATACGTCTTGGCCCCGAGGGGGGATAAGGGTCACACCGATAAACTCATCTTT. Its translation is CALGEYVLAPRGDKGHTDKLIF.

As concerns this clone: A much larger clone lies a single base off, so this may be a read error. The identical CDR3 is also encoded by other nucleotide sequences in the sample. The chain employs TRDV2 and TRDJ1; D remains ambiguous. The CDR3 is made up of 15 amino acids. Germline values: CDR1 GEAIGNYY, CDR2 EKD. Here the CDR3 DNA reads TGTGCCTGCGACACCCTTAGGTTCCCCACCGATAAACTCATCTTT. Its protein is CACDTLRFPTDKLIF.

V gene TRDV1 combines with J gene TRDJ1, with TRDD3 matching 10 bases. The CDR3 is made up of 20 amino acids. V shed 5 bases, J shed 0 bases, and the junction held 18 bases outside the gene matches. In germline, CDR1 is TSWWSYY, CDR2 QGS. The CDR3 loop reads CALGSTRRGGIRTYTDKLIF. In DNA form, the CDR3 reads TGTGCTCTTGGGTCAACCCGCCGCGGGGGGATACGAACCTACACCGATAAACTCATCTTT.

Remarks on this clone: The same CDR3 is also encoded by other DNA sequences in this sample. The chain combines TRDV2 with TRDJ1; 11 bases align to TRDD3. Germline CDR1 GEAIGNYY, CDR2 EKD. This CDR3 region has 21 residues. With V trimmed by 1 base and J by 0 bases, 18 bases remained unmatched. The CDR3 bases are TGTGCCTGTGACACGGGTTTCAGGGGGGCTGGGGGATACCCGGACACCGATAAACTCATCTTT. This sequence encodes CACDTGFRGAGGYPDTDKLIF.

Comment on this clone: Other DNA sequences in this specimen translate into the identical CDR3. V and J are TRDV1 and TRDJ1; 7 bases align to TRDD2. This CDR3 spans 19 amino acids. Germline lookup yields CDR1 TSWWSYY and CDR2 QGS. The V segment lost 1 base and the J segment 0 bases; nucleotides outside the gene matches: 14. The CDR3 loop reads CALGEPRSYPAPNTDKLIF. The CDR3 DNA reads TGTGCTCTTGGGGAACCACGTTCCTACCCCGCTCCGAACACCGATAAACTCATCTTT.

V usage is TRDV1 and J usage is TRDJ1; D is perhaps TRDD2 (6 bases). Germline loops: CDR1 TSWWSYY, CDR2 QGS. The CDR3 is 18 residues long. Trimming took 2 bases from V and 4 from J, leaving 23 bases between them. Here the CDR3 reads CALGESRSYPGWGDKLIF. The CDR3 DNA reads TGTGCTCTTGGGGAATCTAGATCCTACCCCGGTTGGGGCGATAAACTCATCTTT.

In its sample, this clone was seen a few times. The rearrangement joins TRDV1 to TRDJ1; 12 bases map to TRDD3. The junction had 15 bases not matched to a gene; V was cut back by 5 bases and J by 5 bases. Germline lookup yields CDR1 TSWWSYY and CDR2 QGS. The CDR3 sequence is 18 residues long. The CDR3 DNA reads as TGTGCTCTTGGGTGCACTTTTTTCTGGGGGATACGCGGAGATAAACTCATCTTT. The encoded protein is CALGCTFFWGIRGDKLIF.

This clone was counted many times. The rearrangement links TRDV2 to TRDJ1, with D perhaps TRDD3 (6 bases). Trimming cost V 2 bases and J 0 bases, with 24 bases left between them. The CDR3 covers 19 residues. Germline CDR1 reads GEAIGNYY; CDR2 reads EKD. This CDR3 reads CACDIMIGGSYLYTDKLIF. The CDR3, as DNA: TGTGCCTGTGACATTATGATTGGGGGCTCGTATTTGTACACCGATAAACTCATCTTT.